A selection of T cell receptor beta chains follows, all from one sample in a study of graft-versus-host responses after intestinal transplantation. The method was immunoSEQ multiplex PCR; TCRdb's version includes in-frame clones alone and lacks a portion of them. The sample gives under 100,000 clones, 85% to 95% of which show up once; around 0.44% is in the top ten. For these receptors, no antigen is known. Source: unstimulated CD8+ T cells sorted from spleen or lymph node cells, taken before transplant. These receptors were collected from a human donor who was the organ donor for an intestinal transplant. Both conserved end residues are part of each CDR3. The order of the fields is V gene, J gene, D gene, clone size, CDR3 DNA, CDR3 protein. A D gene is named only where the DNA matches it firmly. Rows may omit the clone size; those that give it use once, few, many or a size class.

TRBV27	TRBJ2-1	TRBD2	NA	TGTGCCAGCAGTTCGGGGGGAAACTACAATGAGCAGTTCTTC	CASSSGGNYNEQFF
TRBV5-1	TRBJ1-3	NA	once	TGCGCCAGCAGTCCTACAGGGTCCTCTGGAAACACCATATATTTT	CASSPTGSSGNTIYF
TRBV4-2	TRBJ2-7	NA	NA	TGTGCCAGCAGCCAAGATCTAGTCGGGGGAAACTACGAGCAGTACTTC	CASSQDLVGGNYEQYF
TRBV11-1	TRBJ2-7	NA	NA	TGTGCCAGCAGTACCGGGACAACCTACGAGCAGTACTTC	CASSTGTTYEQYF
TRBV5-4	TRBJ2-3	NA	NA	TGTGCCAGCACCGGGGTAGGGTACACAGATACGCAGTATTTT	CASTGVGYTDTQYF
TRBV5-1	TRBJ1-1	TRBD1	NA	TGCGCCAGCAGCTTGCCCCCGGGACAGGGAAGGGGGACTGAAGCTTTCTTT	CASSLPPGQGRGTEAFF
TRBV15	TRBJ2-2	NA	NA	TGTGCCACCAGCAGGCTATCCCGGGACATAGGTGCCGGGGAGCTGTTTTTT	CATSRLSRDIGAGELFF
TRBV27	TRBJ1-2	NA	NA	TGTGCCAGCAGTTCCGCGCCTCCTCTAGCCGGCGCCTATGGCTACACCTTC	CASSSAPPLAGAYGYTF
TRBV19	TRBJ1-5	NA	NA	TGTGCCAGTAGTGAACATTATAGCAATCAGCCCCAGCATTTT	CASSEHYSNQPQHF
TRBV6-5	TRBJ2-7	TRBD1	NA	TGTGCCAGCAGTTACGGACAGGGTACCTACGAGCAGTACTTC	CASSYGQGTYEQYF
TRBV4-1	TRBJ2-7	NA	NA	TGCGCCAGCAGTTATCGACAGGAGAGGTACGAGCAGTACTTC	CASSYRQERYEQYF
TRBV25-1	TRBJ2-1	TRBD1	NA	TGTGCCAGCAGTGATTGGGGACAGGGCTTAATCGGAGACAATGAGCAGTTCTTC	CASSDWGQGLIGDNEQFF
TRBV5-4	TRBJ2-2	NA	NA	TGTGCCAGCAACCTTGACATTCGCACCGGGGAGCTGTTTTTT	CASNLDIRTGELFF
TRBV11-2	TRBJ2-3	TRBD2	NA	TGTGCCAGCAGCTTAACAGGACTAGCGGGGGGGGAAGATACGCAGTATTTT	CASSLTGLAGGEDTQYF
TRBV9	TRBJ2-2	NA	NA	TGTGCCAGCAGCGTCTCTGGACAGCCCCACAACACCGGGGAGCTGTTTTTT	CASSVSGQPHNTGELFF
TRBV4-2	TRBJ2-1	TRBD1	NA	TGTGCCAGCAGCCAAGTACAGGGGGCAGGCAATGAGCAGTTCTTC	CASSQVQGAGNEQFF
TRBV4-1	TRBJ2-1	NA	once	TGCGCCAGCAGCCAAGGGGGCCTACGTGAGCAGTTCTTC	CASSQGGLREQFF
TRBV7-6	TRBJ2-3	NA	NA	TGTGCCAGCAGCGAACGATGGGGGACTAGCACAGATACGCAGTATTTT	CASSERWGTSTDTQYF
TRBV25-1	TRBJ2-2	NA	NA	TGTGCCAGCAGTGCCGGGAACACCGGGGAGCTGTTTTTT	CASSAGNTGELFF
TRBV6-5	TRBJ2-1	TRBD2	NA	TGTGCCAGCAGCCTACTAGCGGGGGTTGGCAATGAGCAGTTCTTC	CASSLLAGVGNEQFF
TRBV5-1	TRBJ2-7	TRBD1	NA	TGCGCCAGCAGCTTGTGGCAGGGGGATACCTACGAGCAGTACTTC	CASSLWQGDTYEQYF
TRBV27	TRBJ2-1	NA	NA	TGTGCCAGCCGCCGCGGAGACAATGAGCAGTTCTTC	CASRRGDNEQFF
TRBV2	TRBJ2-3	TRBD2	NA	TGTGCCACAAGAGGGGGCGGGGGGGCCGCAGATACGCAGTATTTT	CATRGGGGAADTQYF
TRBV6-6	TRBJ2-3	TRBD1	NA	TGTGCCAGCAGTGACAGGGGGCGTACAGATACGCAGTATTTT	CASSDRGRTDTQYF
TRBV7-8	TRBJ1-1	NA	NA	TGTGCCAGCAGCCAGAACACTGAAGCTTTCTTT	CASSQNTEAFF
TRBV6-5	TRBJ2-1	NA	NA	TGTGCCAGCACCTCCGGGTCCTACAATGAGCAGTTCTTC	CASTSGSYNEQFF
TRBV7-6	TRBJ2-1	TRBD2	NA	TGTGCCAGCAGCGCAAAGCTAGCGGCCTCCTACAATGAGCAGTTCTTC	CASSAKLAASYNEQFF
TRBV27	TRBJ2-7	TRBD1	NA	TGTGCCAGCAGTTACAGGGGGGCCTACGAGCAGTACTTC	CASSYRGAYEQYF
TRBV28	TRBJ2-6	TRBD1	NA	TGTGCCAGCAGTCCATTGACAGGGGTCACGGGGGCCAACGTCCTGACTTTC	CASSPLTGVTGANVLTF
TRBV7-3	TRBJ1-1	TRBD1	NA	TGTGCCAGCAGCTCAACAGGGGGGGGAACTGAAGCTTTCTTT	CASSSTGGGTEAFF
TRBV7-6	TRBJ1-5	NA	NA	TGTGCCAGCAGCCCGGGGGGGTGGGGGGACCAGCCCCAGCATTTT	CASSPGGWGDQPQHF
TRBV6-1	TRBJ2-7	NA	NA	TGTGCCAGCAGTGAAGTGGTTCGACAGAACTACTACGAGCAGTACTTC	CASSEVVRQNYYEQYF
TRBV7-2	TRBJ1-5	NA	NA	TGTGCCAGCACTTATACCCCGGGTGAGGCCCAGCATTTT	CASTYTPGEAQHF
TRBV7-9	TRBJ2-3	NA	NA	TGTGCCAGCAGCTTAGCTCTGGATACGCAGTATTTT	CASSLALDTQYF
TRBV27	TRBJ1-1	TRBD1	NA	TGTGCCAGCAGTAGGGGGACAGGGGCCGAAGCTTTCTTT	CASSRGTGAEAFF
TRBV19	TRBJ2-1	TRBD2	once	TGTGCCAGTAGTGCTAGCGGAAATGAGCAGTTCTTC	CASSASGNEQFF
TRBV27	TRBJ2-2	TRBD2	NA	TGTGCCAGCAGCCCACTAGCGGGGGGGGTCACCGGGGAGCTGTTTTTT	CASSPLAGGVTGELFF
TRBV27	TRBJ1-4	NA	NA	TGTGCCAGGTCAGTTTATGAGTTTCCGGAGCCTGCAACTAATGAAAAACTGTTTTTT	CARSVYEFPEPATNEKLFF
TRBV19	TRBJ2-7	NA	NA	TGTGCCAGTAGTATTTTCACAGGGCCCTACGAGCAGTACTTC	CASSIFTGPYEQYF
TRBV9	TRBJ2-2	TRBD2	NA	TGTGCCAGCAGCGTAGGAAGCGGGGGCATCGGGGAGCTGTTTTTT	CASSVGSGGIGELFF
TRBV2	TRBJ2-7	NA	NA	TGTGCCACCAACTCGGGGATCTCATACGAGCAGTACTTC	CATNSGISYEQYF
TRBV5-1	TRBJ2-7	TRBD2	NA	TGCGCCAGCAGCTGGGACCCTAGCGGGTCCCCCTACGAGCAGTACTTC	CASSWDPSGSPYEQYF
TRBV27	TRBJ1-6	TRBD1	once	TGTGCCAGCAGTATCCGGACAGGGGGAAATTCACCCCTCCACTTT	CASSIRTGGNSPLHF
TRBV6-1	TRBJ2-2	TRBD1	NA	TGTGCCAGCAGTGAAGGTCTGGCGTGGATGGGACAGAGTTCCCAGACCGGGGAGCTGTTTTTT	CASSEGLAWMGQSSQTGELFF
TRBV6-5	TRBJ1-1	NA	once	TGTGCCAGCAGTTACAAACAGGGCCTGTGGGAGTTTGAAGCTTTCTTT	CASSYKQGLWEFEAFF
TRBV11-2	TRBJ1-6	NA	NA	TGTGCCAGCAGCCTTATTCCCCCCAGTAGGACAGCTAATTCACCCCTCCACTTT	CASSLIPPSRTANSPLHF
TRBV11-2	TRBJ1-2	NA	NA	TGTGCCAGCAGCTTAGGGGAGAATTACTATGGCTACACCTTC	CASSLGENYYGYTF